The rows below give T cell receptor beta chains drawn from one sample of a study of T cells expressing NK-cell markers. Reanalyzing the 5' RACE reads, TCRdb keeps one entry per CDR3 protein, without DNA. The sample includes 550,000 or so distinct CDR3 sequences. Input material: blood T cells: a sorted CD56 or NKG2C T cell subset, CD4+ or CD8+ T cells, or bulk PBMC T cells (not recorded which). Receptors originate from a man between 18 and 29 years old in good health. Both conserved end residues are part of each CDR3. Fields, in order: V gene, J gene, CDR3 protein.

>TRBV20-1|TRBJ1-2
CSARDGTGEANYGYTF
>TRBV7-9|TRBJ2-2
CASSLAGLARRTGELFF
>TRBV5-1|TRBJ1-2
CASSLDRVVLGYGYTF
>TRBV20-1|TRBJ1-2
CSARPGDRYSNYGYTF
>TRBV7-9|TRBJ2-5
CASSPSGREGLETQYF
>TRBV7-2|TRBJ2-1
CASSKAGLAGEQFF
>TRBV28|TRBJ1-1
CASARDGVNPEAFF
>TRBV7-9|TRBJ2-5
CASSLARMETQYF
>TRBV14|TRBJ1-1
CASSQVGQGAEAFF
>TRBV7-2|TRBJ2-1
CAGGLAGTNEQFF
>TRBV10-2|TRBJ2-1
CASSTSGRRKNEQFF
>TRBV5-6|TRBJ2-1
CASSYTGTSREQFF
>TRBV11-1|TRBJ2-1
CASSFGLAGAGEQFF
>TRBV25-1|TRBJ2-7
CASSEWGYEQYF
>TRBV30|TRBJ1-3
CASTGLSSGNTIYF
>TRBV5-6|TRBJ2-1
CASSLNPDLGRQFF
>TRBV12-3/TRBV12-4|TRBJ2-5
CATTLQGEETQYF
>TRBV5-1|TRBJ1-6
CASTQGNSPLHF
>TRBV2|TRBJ2-4
CASSDSETRLNIQYF
>TRBV5-5|TRBJ2-5
CASSLAPGTGGRETQYF
>TRBV12-3/TRBV12-4|TRBJ2-1
CASSPMDLGEQFF
>TRBV27|TRBJ2-1
CASSPGVLYNEQFF
>TRBV10-3|TRBJ1-2
CAISAGSGYTF
>TRBV6-5|TRBJ1-3
CASSLRDGGNTIYF
>TRBV7-9|TRBJ2-1
CACLSGMAYNEQFF
>TRBV12-3/TRBV12-4|TRBJ2-3
CASSLAGTGPTNTQYF
>TRBV7-2|TRBJ1-2
CASSLSRQPLYGYTF
>TRBV27|TRBJ2-3
CASSLVTGGLDTQYF
>TRBV24-1|TRBJ2-1
CATSDPRDGDNEQFF
>TRBV28|TRBJ2-7
CASSRPGGTKEIYEQYF
>TRBV28|TRBJ2-3
CASSLALAGAGPTDTQYF
>TRBV25-1|TRBJ2-3
CASSSAGGGNTQYF
>TRBV20-1|TRBJ2-1
CSAGGLAAPYNEQFF
>TRBV27|TRBJ1-1
CASSSLGQSMNTEAFF
>TRBV4-1|TRBJ1-3
CASSQVLPADTIYF
>TRBV3-1|TRBJ2-7
CASSLDGLAGSGKYF
>TRBV4-3|TRBJ2-7
CASSQETMGGSSYEQYF
>TRBV6-5|TRBJ1-1
CASSYSILELNTEAFF
>TRBV6-2/TRBV6-3|TRBJ2-2
CATANEFRGREAGELFF
>TRBV11-3|TRBJ1-1
CASSSRDPGNTEAFF
>TRBV10-3|TRBJ2-1
CAISESVGSATEQFF
>TRBV5-1|TRBJ2-4
CASSLEPGFSNIQYF
>TRBV12-3/TRBV12-4|TRBJ2-3
CASSLGSGYTDTQYF
>TRBV7-2|TRBJ1-6
CASSLWTGGSDSPLHF
>TRBV3-1|TRBJ2-7
CASSQVGGTGTYEQYF
>TRBV6-2/TRBV6-3|TRBJ2-2
CASRTGVQGGAGELFF
>TRBV14|TRBJ2-7
CASSQVGGGRLQQYF
>TRBV29-1|TRBJ2-3
CSVAGLAGGDSRDTQYF
>TRBV7-9|TRBJ1-1
CASSLSGGTFTTEAFF
>TRBV27|TRBJ2-2
CASRNGLGTGELFF
>TRBV11-2|TRBJ2-5
CASSFGGGRQETQYF
>TRBV20-1|TRBJ2-3
CSAVKPGQGTDTQYF
>TRBV6-1|TRBJ2-2
CATKAGAAHTGELFF
>TRBV7-3|TRBJ2-2
CASSIGTSAGELFF